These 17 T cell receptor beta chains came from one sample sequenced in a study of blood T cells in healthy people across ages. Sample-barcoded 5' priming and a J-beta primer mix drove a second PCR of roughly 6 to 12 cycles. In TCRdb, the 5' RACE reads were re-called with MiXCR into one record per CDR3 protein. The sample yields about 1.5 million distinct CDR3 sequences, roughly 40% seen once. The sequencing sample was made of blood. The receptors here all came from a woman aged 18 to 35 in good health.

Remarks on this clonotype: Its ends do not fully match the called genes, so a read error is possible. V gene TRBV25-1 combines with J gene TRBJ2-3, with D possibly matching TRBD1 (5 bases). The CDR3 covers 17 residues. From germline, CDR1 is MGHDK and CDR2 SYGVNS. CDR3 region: CASSDPLRERQTDAQYF. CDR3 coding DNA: TGTGCCAGCAGTGACCCCCTCCGCGAAAGGCAGACAGATGCGCAGTATTTT.

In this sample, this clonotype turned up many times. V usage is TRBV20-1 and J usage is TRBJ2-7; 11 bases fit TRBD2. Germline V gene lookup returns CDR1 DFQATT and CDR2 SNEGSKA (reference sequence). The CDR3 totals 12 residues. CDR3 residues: CSISGGAYEQYF. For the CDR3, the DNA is TGCAGCATTAGCGGGGGGGCCTACGAGCAGTACTTC.

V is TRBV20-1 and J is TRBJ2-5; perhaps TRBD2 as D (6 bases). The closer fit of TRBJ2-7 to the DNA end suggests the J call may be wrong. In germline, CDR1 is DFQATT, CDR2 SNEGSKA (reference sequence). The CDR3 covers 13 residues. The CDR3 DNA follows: TGCAGTGCTCCTCGGGACTGGCCGTCCGAGCAGTACTTC. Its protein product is CSAPRDWPSEQYF.

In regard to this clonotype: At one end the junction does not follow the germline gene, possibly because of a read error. The CDR3 DNA reads TGTGCCAGCAGTGTTCTCTACAGGGAGGTGAAGACTGAAGCTTTCTTT. Encoded protein: CASSVLYREVKTEAFF. The chain couples TRBV6-1 to TRBJ1-1, with TRBD1 as a possible D gene (6 bases). CDR3 length: 16 residues. Germline V lookup: CDR1 MNHNS, CDR2 SASEGT.

The chain's CDR3 is CASMGYNEQYF. CDR3 nucleotide sequence: TGTGCCAGCATGGGGTACAATGAGCAGTACTTC. The chain joins TRBV28 to TRBJ2-5; no clear D gene. Germline V gives CDR1 MDHEN, CDR2 SYDVKM. The ends were cut back, 7 bases at V and 11 bases at J, with 14 bases in the middle. This CDR3 has 11 residues.

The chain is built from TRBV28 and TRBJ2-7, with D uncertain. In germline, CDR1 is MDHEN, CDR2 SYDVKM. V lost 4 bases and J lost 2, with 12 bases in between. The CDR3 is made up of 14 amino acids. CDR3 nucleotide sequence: TGTGCCAGCAGTTCTCTGCCTTTAACCTACGAGCAGTACTTC. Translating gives CASSSLPLTYEQYF.

CDR3 region: CSARRTSGRASETQYF. CDR3 coding DNA: TGCAGTGCTAGGCGCACTAGCGGGAGGGCAAGCGAGACCCAGTACTTC. The J gene is TRBJ2-5, the V gene TRBV20-1, with TRBD2 matching 13 bases. The CDR3 covers 16 residues. Looked up from germline, CDR1 is DFQATT and CDR2 is SNEGSKA (reference sequence). J lost 5 bases, V lost 3 bases, and 9 bases had no gene match.

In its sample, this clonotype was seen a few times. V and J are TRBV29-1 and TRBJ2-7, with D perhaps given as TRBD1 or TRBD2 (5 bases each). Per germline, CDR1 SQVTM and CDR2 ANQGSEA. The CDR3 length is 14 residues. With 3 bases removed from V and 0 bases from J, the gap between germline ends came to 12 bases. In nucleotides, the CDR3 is TGCAGCGTTGAGGGTGGGACGAACTCCTACGAGCAGTACTTC. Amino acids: CSVEGGTNSYEQYF.

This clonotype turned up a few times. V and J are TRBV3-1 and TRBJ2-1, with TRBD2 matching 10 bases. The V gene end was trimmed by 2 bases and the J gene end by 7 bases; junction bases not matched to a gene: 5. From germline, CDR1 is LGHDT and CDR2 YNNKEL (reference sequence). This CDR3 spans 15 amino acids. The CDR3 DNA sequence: TGTGCCAGCAGCCAAAATCGACTAGCGGGTAATGAGCAGTTCTTC. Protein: CASSQNRLAGNEQFF.

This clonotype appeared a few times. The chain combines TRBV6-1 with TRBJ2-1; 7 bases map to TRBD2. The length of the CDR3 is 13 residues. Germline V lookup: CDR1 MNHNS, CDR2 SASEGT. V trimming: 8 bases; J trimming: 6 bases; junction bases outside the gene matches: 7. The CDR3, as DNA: TGTGCCAGCGCCCCGTCGGGGGGCAATGAGCAGTTCTTC. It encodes CASAPSGGNEQFF.

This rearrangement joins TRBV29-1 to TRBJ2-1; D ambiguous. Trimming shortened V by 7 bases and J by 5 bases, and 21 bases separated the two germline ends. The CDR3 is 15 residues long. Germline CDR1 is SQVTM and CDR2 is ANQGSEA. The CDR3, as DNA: TGCAGCGCCTCCCGGAACCCCACGAAGAACAATGAGCAGTTCTTC. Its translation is CSASRNPTKNNEQFF.

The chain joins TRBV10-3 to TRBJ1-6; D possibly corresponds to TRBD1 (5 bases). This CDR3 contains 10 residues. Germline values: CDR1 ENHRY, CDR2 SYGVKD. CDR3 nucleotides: TGTACCCTTGAGGGGTCACCCCTCCACTTT. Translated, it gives CTLEGSPLHF.

CDR3 sequence: CASSPVGTIEAIEQFF. The DNA for the CDR3 is TGTGCCAGCAGTCCAGTCGGGACAATTGAGGCGATTGAGCAGTTCTTC. The V gene is TRBV25-1, the J gene TRBJ2-1; D might be TRBD1 (6 bases). Germline V CDR1 and CDR2: MGHDK, SYGVNS. V lost 5 bases to trimming and J lost 9 bases, with 23 bases between them. This CDR3 comprises 16 residues.

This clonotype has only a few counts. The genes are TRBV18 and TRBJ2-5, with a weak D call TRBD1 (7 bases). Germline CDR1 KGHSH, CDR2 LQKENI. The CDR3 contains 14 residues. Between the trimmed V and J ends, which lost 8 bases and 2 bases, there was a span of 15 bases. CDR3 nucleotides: TGTGCCAGCAGCCCGCAGGGGGGACAAGAGACCCAGTACTTC. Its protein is CASSPQGGQETQYF.

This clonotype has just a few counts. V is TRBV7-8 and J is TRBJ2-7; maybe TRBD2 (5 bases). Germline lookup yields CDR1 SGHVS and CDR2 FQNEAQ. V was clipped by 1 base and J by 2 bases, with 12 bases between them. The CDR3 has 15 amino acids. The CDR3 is CASSLVTGKAYEQYF. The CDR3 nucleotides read TGTGCCAGCAGCTTAGTCACCGGGAAAGCCTACGAGCAGTACTTC.

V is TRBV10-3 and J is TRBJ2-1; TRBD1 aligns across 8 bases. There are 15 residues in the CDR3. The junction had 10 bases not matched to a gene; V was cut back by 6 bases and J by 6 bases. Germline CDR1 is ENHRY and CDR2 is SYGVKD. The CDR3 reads CAISEGQGNINEQFF. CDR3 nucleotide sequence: TGTGCCATCAGCGAAGGACAGGGAAATATCAATGAGCAGTTCTTC.

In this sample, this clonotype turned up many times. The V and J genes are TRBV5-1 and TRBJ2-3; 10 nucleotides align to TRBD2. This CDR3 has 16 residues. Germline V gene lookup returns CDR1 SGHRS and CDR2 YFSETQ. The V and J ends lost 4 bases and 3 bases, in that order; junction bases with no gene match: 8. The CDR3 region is CASSPLAGGRTDTQYF. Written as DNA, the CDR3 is TGCGCCAGCAGCCCCTTAGCGGGGGGTAGGACAGATACGCAGTATTTT.